This T cell receptor beta chain comes out of a study of T cells in localized non-small cell lung cancer. Points from the study as a whole: Higher adjacent-lung clonality was associated with shorter survival.

V gave up 4 bases and J gave up 0 bases, with 3 bases separating them. CDR1 and CDR2 from the germline V gene are KGHSY and FQNENV. The CDR3 has 12 residues. Some clones are missing from TCRdb's copy, which holds only in-frame ones; the method was immunoSEQ multiplex PCR. Among more than 9,000 clones listed, more than 45% were seen once. In regard to this clone: As yet, its antigen is unknown.

The receptor comes from a woman aged 35 to 70 with stage II squamous cell lung carcinoma. The rearrangement joins TRBV16 to TRBJ1-2; no firm D call. This specimen was lymph node tissue, taken before any cancer treatment. In DNA form, the CDR3 reads TGTGCCAGCAGCCTCTCTAACTATGGCTACACCTTC. This codes for CASSLSNYGYTF.